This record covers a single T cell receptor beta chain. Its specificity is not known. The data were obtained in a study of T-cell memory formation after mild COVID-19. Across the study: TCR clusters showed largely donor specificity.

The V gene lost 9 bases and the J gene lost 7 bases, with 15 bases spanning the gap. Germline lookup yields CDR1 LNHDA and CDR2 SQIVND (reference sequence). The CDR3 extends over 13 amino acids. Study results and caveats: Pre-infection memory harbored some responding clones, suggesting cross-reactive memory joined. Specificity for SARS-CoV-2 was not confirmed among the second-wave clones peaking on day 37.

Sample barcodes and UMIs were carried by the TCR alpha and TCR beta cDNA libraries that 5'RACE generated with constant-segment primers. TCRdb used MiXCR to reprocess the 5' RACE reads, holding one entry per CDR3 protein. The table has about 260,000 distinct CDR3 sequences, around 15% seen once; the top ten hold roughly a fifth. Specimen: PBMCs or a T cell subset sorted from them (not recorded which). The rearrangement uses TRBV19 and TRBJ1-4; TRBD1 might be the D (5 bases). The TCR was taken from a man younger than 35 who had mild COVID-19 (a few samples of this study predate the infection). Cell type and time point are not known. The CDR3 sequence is CASTSGFFEKLFF. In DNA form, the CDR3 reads TGTGCCAGCACATCAGGGTTTTTTGAAAAACTGTTTTTT. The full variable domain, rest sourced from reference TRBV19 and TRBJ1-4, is DGGITQSPKYLFRKEGQNVTLSCEQNLNHDAMYWYRQDPGQGLRLIYYSQIVNDFQKGDIAEGYSVSREKKESFPLTVTSAQKNPTAFYLCASTSGFFEKLFFGSGTQLSVL.